The 29 T cell receptor beta chains below were found in one sample sequenced in a study of cytomegalovirus exposure and HLA in healthy donors. Both 60 Vbeta primers and 13 Jbeta primers went into the PCR. This table comes from immunoSEQ multiplex PCR, and its TCRdb copy is limited to in-frame clones, with some not included. The sample has about 130,000 clones, roughly 88% seen once. Input material: PBMCs. The receptors were sampled from a boy aged 10-17 years in good health and CMV-seronegative.

This clone was counted between two and nine times. The chain carries TRBV15 and TRBJ1-2; 10 bases are shared with TRBD1. CDR1 is LNHNV and CDR2 is YYDKDF in the germline V gene (reference sequence). J gave up 4 bases and V 5 bases, and 1 base lay outside the gene matches. This CDR3 region has 13 residues. CDR3 sequence reads: CATSRTGGYGYTF. The CDR3 nucleotides read TGTGCCACCAGCCGGACAGGGGGCTATGGCTACACCTTC.

This clone was observed a single time. The rearrangement uses TRBV29-1 and TRBJ2-2; 8 bases are shared with TRBD2. Germline CDR1 and CDR2: SQVTM and ANQGSEA. J gave up 6 bases and V 6 bases, and 15 bases lay outside the gene matches. This CDR3 has 16 amino acids. The CDR3 loop reads CSVGETSGSWAGELFF. The DNA for the CDR3 is TGCAGCGTAGGGGAAACGAGCGGGAGCTGGGCCGGGGAGCTGTTTTTT.

The rearrangement links TRBV5-6 to TRBJ2-2; D not certain. CDR1 is SGHDT and CDR2 is YYEEEE in the germline V gene. The CDR3 spans 16 residues. Deletions cut 1 base from V and 0 bases from J, with 10 bases between. This chain's CDR3 is CASSLTADTNTGELFF. Here the CDR3 DNA reads TGTGCCAGCAGCTTGACGGCAGACACGAACACCGGGGAGCTGTTTTTT.

The chain uses TRBV4-2 and TRBJ1-2, with D maybe TRBD1 (6 bases). The CDR3 loop spans 14 amino acids. Trimming took 2 bases from V and 6 from J, leaving 13 bases between them. Germline V gene sequence: CDR1 LGHNA, CDR2 YNFKEQ. CDR3 bases: TGTGCCAGCAGCCAATTGGGGGCGGGGGATGGCTACACCTTC. Protein: CASSQLGAGDGYTF.

This chain connects TRBV18 to TRBJ2-7; a weak D match, TRBD2 (5 bases). Trimming pared 3 bases from V and 4 bases from J, leaving 7 bases between. CDR3 length: 12 residues. The germline V gene encodes CDR1 KGHSH and CDR2 LQKENI. CDR3 amino acids: CASSPGEYEQYF. As DNA, the CDR3 is TGTGCCAGCTCACCCGGGGAGTACGAGCAGTACTTC.

This rearrangement joins TRBV2 to TRBJ2-2, with 13 positions matching TRBD2. The CDR3 covers 18 residues. Germline values: CDR1 SNHLY, CDR2 FYNNEI. V lost 2 bases to trimming and J lost 3 bases; unmatched junction nucleotides: 6. CDR3 DNA sequence: TGTGCCAGCAGTGAACGGCGACTAGCGGGGGGCCACACCGGGGAGCTGTTTTTT. It encodes CASSERRLAGGHTGELFF.

This chain uses TRBV7-2 with TRBJ2-7, with 8 nucleotides matching TRBD2. The germline gives CDR1 SGHTA, CDR2 FQGNSA. After removal of 6 bases from V and 5 bases from J, the junction contained 15 bases not matched to a gene. The CDR3 covers 16 residues. CDR3 bases: TGTGCCAGCAGTACCTCCACGGGGACTAGTGGCCACGAGCAGTACTTC. This gives the protein CASSTSTGTSGHEQYF.

The chain links TRBV15 to TRBJ1-1; TRBD1 is a possible D gene (6 bases). Trimming stripped 0 bases from V and 0 bases from J, with 11 bases between. CDR3 length equals 16 residues. Germline assignment: CDR1 LNHNV and CDR2 YYDKDF (reference sequence). Here the CDR3 reads CATSRDRGNMNTEAFF. The CDR3 DNA follows: TGTGCCACCAGCAGAGACAGGGGAAACATGAACACTGAAGCTTTCTTT.

V usage is TRBV5-6 and J usage is TRBJ2-7, with D tentatively TRBD1 (7 bases). The CDR3 totals 13 residues. Germline lookup yields CDR1 SGHDT and CDR2 YYEEEE. For the CDR3, the DNA is TGTGCTGTCCCGACAGGGAGGCCCTACGAGCAGTACTTC. Its protein product is CAVPTGRPYEQYF.

The CDR3 region is CASSSGLAPYNEQFF. In nucleotides, the CDR3 is TGTGCCAGCAGCTCCGGGCTAGCTCCCTACAATGAGCAGTTCTTC. The V gene is TRBV13, the J gene TRBJ2-1; TRBD2 is a possible D gene (5 bases). In germline, CDR1 is PRHDT, CDR2 FYEKMQ (reference sequence). The CDR3 has 15 residues. Trimming shortened V by 4 bases and J by 2 bases, and 12 bases separated the two germline ends.

V and J are TRBV10-1 and TRBJ1-5, with TRBD1 as a possible D gene (6 bases). The CDR3 spans 17 residues. V lost 1 base and J lost 5, with 18 bases in between. From germline, CDR1 is WNHNN and CDR2 SYGVQD (reference sequence). CDR3 DNA: TGCGCCAGCAGTGAGTTACAGGTTTCATCAGGGGATCAGCCCCAGCATTTT. This gives the protein CASSELQVSSGDQPQHF.

This chain uses TRBV30 with TRBJ2-7; no clear D. Trimming shortened V by 3 bases and J by 3 bases, and 6 bases separated the two germline ends. The CDR3 loop spans 11 amino acids. CDR1 is GTSNPN and CDR2 is SVGIG in the germline V gene (reference sequence). The CDR3 DNA reads TGTGCCTGGAGCTCCCTCTACGAGCAGTACTTC. Translation gives CAWSSLYEQYF.

This clone was detected once. CDR3 loop: CASSGRDSNQPQHF. CDR3 coding DNA: TGCGCCAGCAGTGGGAGGGACAGCAATCAGCCCCAGCATTTT. The chain combines TRBV10-1 with TRBJ1-5; a possible D gene is TRBD1 (5 bases). Germline CDR1 reads WNHNN; CDR2 reads SYGVQD (reference sequence). The CDR3 contains 14 residues. V was trimmed by 4 bases and J by 1 base, leaving 8 bases between them.

CDR3 nucleotide sequence: TGTGCCAGCAGTCGTACTAGCGGGGGCCGGTATTTT. It specifies CASSRTSGGRYF. V usage is TRBV7-9 and J usage is TRBJ2-3; 11 nucleotides align to TRBD2. Germline V gene lookup returns CDR1 SEHNR and CDR2 FQNEAQ (reference sequence). J gave up 14 bases and V 6 bases, and 7 bases lay outside the gene matches. This CDR3 is built from 12 residues.

This chain connects TRBV19 to TRBJ2-1, with D possibly being TRBD1 (6 bases). Germline V CDR1 and CDR2: LNHDA, SQIVND (reference sequence). CDR3 length equals 12 residues. Trimming stripped 4 bases from V and 9 bases from J, with 10 bases between. The CDR3 DNA reads as TGTGCCAGTAGTAGCAGGGGCAGTGAGCAGTTCTTC. It codes for CASSSRGSEQFF.

The chain has TRBV12-5 and TRBJ1-1, with D possibly being TRBD1 (6 bases). The V gene's germline CDR1 is LGHNT and CDR2 FRNRAP. V lost 3 bases, J lost 9 bases, and 20 bases lay in between. The CDR3 totals 15 residues. The CDR3 is CASGLGTGHPHKAFF. The CDR3 DNA follows: TGTGCTAGTGGTTTAGGTACAGGGCATCCTCATAAAGCTTTCTTT. Supplemented by reference TRBV12-5 and TRBJ1-1, the full variable domain reads DARVTQTPRHKVTEMGQEVTMRCQPILGHNTVFWYRQTMMQGLELLAYFRNRAPLDDSGMPKDRFSAEMPDATLATLKIQPSEPRDSAVYFCASGLGTGHPHKAFFGQGTRLTVV.

The chain has TRBV25-1 and TRBJ1-4; 8 nucleotides align to TRBD1. V lost 2 bases to trimming and J lost 7 bases; unmatched junction nucleotides: 6. Germline CDR1 reads MGHDK; CDR2 reads SYGVNS. The CDR3 loop spans 15 amino acids. The DNA of the CDR3 is TGTGCCAGCAGTGAAGCGGGACAGGCGGGTGAAAAACTGTTTTTT. Its translation: CASSEAGQAGEKLFF.

A note on this clone: A read error may account for a junction end that differs from germline. The chain combines TRBV7-7 with TRBJ2-1; 14 nucleotides agree with TRBD2. The germline CDR1 and CDR2 sequences are SSHAT and FNYEAQ (reference sequence). There are 16 residues in the CDR3. The CDR3 sequence is CASSLGTSGSGDEQFF. The CDR3 DNA sequence: TGTGCTAGCAGCTTAGGGACTAGCGGGAGTGGCGATGAGCAGTTCTTC.

This chain links TRBV19 with TRBJ2-5; 12 positions match TRBD1. Germline V gene lookup returns CDR1 LNHDA and CDR2 SQIVND (reference sequence). This CDR3 has 17 residues. J was trimmed by 7 bases and V by 0 bases; bases with no gene match: 9. The CDR3 loop reads CASSIDRGQGAVGTQYF. The CDR3 DNA is TGTGCCAGTAGTATAGATCGGGGACAGGGGGCGGTTGGGACCCAGTACTTC.

The CDR3 here is CASTRDSTYQETQYF. In DNA form, the CDR3 reads TGTGCCAGCACCCGGGACTCTACGTACCAAGAGACCCAGTACTTC. The rearrangement uses TRBV2 and TRBJ2-5; possible D gene TRBD2, 6 bases. Germline assignment: CDR1 SNHLY and CDR2 FYNNEI. V was pared by 7 bases and J by 0 bases, with 15 bases between. The CDR3 runs 15 residues.

The chain is built from TRBV6-1 and TRBJ1-2, with D possibly being TRBD1 (6 bases). Trimming took 6 bases from V and 2 from J, leaving 16 bases between them. Germline V gene sequence: CDR1 MNHNS, CDR2 SASEGT. The CDR3 is made up of 15 amino acids. In DNA form, the CDR3 reads TGTGCCAGCAGGAAATTTACAGGGACCAACTATGGCTACACCTTC. Amino acid sequence: CASRKFTGTNYGYTF.

Details on this clone: Its ends do not fully match the called genes, so a read error is possible. This chain connects TRBV4-1 to TRBJ1-1; D is unresolved. The V gene's germline CDR1 is MGHRA and CDR2 YSYEKL. This CDR3 contains 12 residues. In DNA form, the CDR3 reads TGCGCCAGCAGCCAAGATCCGGGGAAGGTCCGCTTT. Translating gives CASSQDPGKVRF.

The V gene is TRBV19, the J gene TRBJ2-1, with TRBD2 matching 9 bases. After removal of 3 bases from V and 10 bases from J, the junction contained 7 bases not matched to a gene. The germline CDR1 and CDR2 sequences are LNHDA and SQIVND (reference sequence). The CDR3 has 14 amino acids. The CDR3, as DNA: TGTGCCAGTAGTATCGAGCGGGGGGTCGGGGAGCAGTTCTTC. This gives the protein CASSIERGVGEQFF.

The rearrangement links TRBV13 to TRBJ1-1, with a possible D match to TRBD1 (5 bases). The CDR3 is made up of 15 amino acids. Germline V gene sequence: CDR1 PRHDT, CDR2 FYEKMQ (reference sequence). V lost 4 bases, J lost 4 bases, and 16 bases lay in between. The CDR3: CASSSLKRGITEAFF. Written as DNA, the CDR3 is TGTGCCAGCAGCTCCTTAAAAAGGGGCATCACTGAAGCTTTCTTT.

V usage is TRBV4-2 and J usage is TRBJ2-3, with D hard to call. CDR3 size: 17 residues. Trimming cost V 0 bases and J 0 bases, with 13 bases left between them. Germline V lookup: CDR1 LGHNA, CDR2 YNFKEQ. The CDR3 sequence is CASSQEVRRWSTDTQYF. The DNA of the CDR3 is TGTGCCAGCAGCCAAGAGGTGAGGCGGTGGAGCACAGATACGCAGTATTTT.

This clone was seen once. The chain combines TRBV7-7 with TRBJ2-3, with D unresolved. The length of the CDR3 is 15 residues. Germline CDR1 reads SSHAT; CDR2 reads FNYEAQ (reference sequence). V gave up 3 bases and J gave up 2 bases, with 12 bases separating them. The CDR3 region is CASSFGRLPTDTQYF. The CDR3 DNA is TGTGCCAGCAGCTTTGGCAGGCTCCCCACAGATACGCAGTATTTT.

The V gene is TRBV7-8, the J gene TRBJ1-1; 8 bases line up with TRBD1. The germline gives CDR1 SGHVS, CDR2 FQNEAQ. Trimming at V came to 3 bases and at J to 3 bases, leaving 15 bases not matched to a gene. This CDR3 spans 18 amino acids. The CDR3: CASSLATRGRGLDTEAFF. The DNA of the CDR3 is TGTGCCAGCAGCTTGGCTACCAGGGGGCGCGGCTTGGACACTGAAGCTTTCTTT.

The chain carries TRBV13 and TRBJ2-1; the D gene is possibly TRBD1 (6 bases). The germline V and J ends were trimmed by 5 bases and 4 bases, with 24 bases remaining between them. The germline V gene has CDR1 PRHDT and CDR2 FYEKMQ (reference sequence). The CDR3 covers 18 residues. The CDR3 DNA is TGTGCCAGCAGCGGCAGGGGCAAAACCCCCACCGATTACAATGAGCAGTTCTTC. Residues: CASSGRGKTPTDYNEQFF.

J is TRBJ2-3 and V is TRBV6-5; D is perhaps TRBD1 (5 bases). Germline V gives CDR1 MNHEY, CDR2 SVGAGI. The CDR3 length is 15 residues. Trimming took 2 bases from V and 0 from J, leaving 9 bases between them. Here the CDR3 DNA reads TGTGCCAGCAGTTACCGACAGACTAGCACAGATACGCAGTATTTT. Translated, it gives CASSYRQTSTDTQYF.